The text below deals with one TCR beta chain. These data originate in a study of cytomegalovirus exposure and HLA in healthy donors. Vbeta (60) and Jbeta (13) primers were used in the PCR. Profiling relied on immunoSEQ multiplex PCR, and the TCRdb table lists in-frame clones only, not all of them. Counted here are around 150,000 clones, roughly 80% occurring once; the ten biggest clones make up 7% to 9%. V was clipped by 4 bases and J by 2 bases; unmatched bases: 8. The CDR3 length is 18 residues. Germline V gene data show CDR1 as ENHRY and CDR2 as SYGVKD. The chain couples TRBV10-3 to TRBJ2-6, with 10 bases lining up with TRBD1. The sample comprised PBMCs. The receptor's source is a male donor in good health and CMV-seropositive. The CDR3, as DNA: TGTGCCATCAGTGTGAGGGACAGGGGTACGACTGGGGCCAACGTCCTGACTTTC. Translated: CAISVRDRGTTGANVLTF.